This TCR beta chain was sequenced for a study of blood T cell repertoires in COVID-19. Sequencing was performed with immunoSEQ multiplex PCR; in TCRdb, only in-frame clones are kept and a portion is missing. The repertoire holds some 460,000 clones, with about 90% as singletons. Germline CDR1 and CDR2: LNHDA and SQIVND (reference sequence). The CDR3 spans 14 residues. Trimming stripped 4 bases from V and 2 bases from J, with 9 bases between. Participants had their cohort set by participant-reported clinical history. Sequencing input: PBMCs or T cells enriched from blood (not recorded which). This receptor was identified in a young woman with acute COVID-19. This chain links TRBV19 with TRBJ2-1; D possibly corresponds to TRBD1 (6 bases). The CDR3 loop reads CASSKGETYNEQFF. CDR3 sequence (DNA): TGTGCCAGTAGTAAGGGGGAGACCTACAATGAGCAGTTCTTC.